The rows below give T cell receptor beta chains drawn from one sample of a study of T cell responses to AZD1222 COVID-19 vaccine. The table came from immunoSEQ multiplex PCR; TCRdb's copy has only in-frame clones and leaves some out. The data show about 120,000 clones, over 75% seen once. This specimen was peripheral blood, taken on day 0 of AZD1222 vaccination. All receptors derive from an adult in good health. Each CDR3 is given with its conserved first and last residue. D genes are given only for firm matches. A clone size is listed for some rows: how often the clone was seen (once, few, many), or a class if it is expanded.

j_call: TRBJ1-6
clone_size: NA
d_call: NA
v_call: TRBV6-5
cdr3_nt: TGTGCCAGCAGTTACGAGGAACAGAGCAATTCACCCCTCCACTTT
cdr3_aa: CASSYEEQSNSPLHF

j_call: TRBJ1-5
clone_size: once
d_call: NA
v_call: TRBV12-3/TRBV12-4
cdr3_nt: TGTGCCAGCAGTCAAGGGGGAGGACAGCCCCAGCATTTT
cdr3_aa: CASSQGGGQPQHF

j_call: TRBJ1-1
clone_size: NA
d_call: NA
v_call: TRBV11-1
cdr3_nt: TGTGCCAGCAGCTTCTTGGACATCATGAACACTGAAGCTTTCTTT
cdr3_aa: CASSFLDIMNTEAFF

j_call: TRBJ1-1
clone_size: NA
d_call: NA
v_call: TRBV5-1
cdr3_nt: TGCGCCAGCAGCCGACCTGACAGCCTATGGAACACTGAAGCTTTCTTT
cdr3_aa: CASSRPDSLWNTEAFF

j_call: TRBJ1-3
clone_size: NA
d_call: TRBD1
v_call: TRBV19
cdr3_nt: TGTGCCAGTAGTTTGACAGGGCGCGTTATCTCTGGAAACACCATATATTTT
cdr3_aa: CASSLTGRVISGNTIYF

j_call: TRBJ2-3
clone_size: NA
d_call: TRBD2
v_call: TRBV9
cdr3_nt: TGTGCCAGCAGTACCCCTGGGACTAGCGGGGGCTACACAGATACGCAGTATTTT
cdr3_aa: CASSTPGTSGGYTDTQYF

j_call: TRBJ1-5
clone_size: NA
d_call: NA
v_call: TRBV7-9
cdr3_nt: TGTGCCAGCAGTACGGAGGGCATTCAGCCCCAGCATTTT
cdr3_aa: CASSTEGIQPQHF

j_call: TRBJ2-1
clone_size: NA
d_call: NA
v_call: TRBV6-2/TRBV6-3
cdr3_nt: TGTGCCAGCAGTTACTCAACCCTTACTTGGGACTCCGCCAATGAGCAGTTCTTC
cdr3_aa: CASSYSTLTWDSANEQFF

j_call: TRBJ2-7
clone_size: NA
d_call: NA
v_call: TRBV10-3
cdr3_nt: TGTGCCATCAGTGAGTCTTGGTACGAGCAGTACTTC
cdr3_aa: CAISESWYEQYF

j_call: TRBJ2-5
clone_size: NA
d_call: NA
v_call: TRBV5-1
cdr3_nt: TGCGCCAGCAGCTTGGAAGGGAACTGGGGGGAGACCCAGTACTTC
cdr3_aa: CASSLEGNWGETQYF

j_call: TRBJ1-1
clone_size: NA
d_call: NA
v_call: TRBV12-3/TRBV12-4
cdr3_nt: TGTGCCAGCAGTTTAGCTAAGGGAACTGAAGCTTTCTTT
cdr3_aa: CASSLAKGTEAFF

j_call: TRBJ2-3
clone_size: NA
d_call: TRBD1
v_call: TRBV27
cdr3_nt: TGTGCCAGCAGTCTCATCCTTGTGACAGGGAGCACAGATACGCAGTATTTT
cdr3_aa: CASSLILVTGSTDTQYF

j_call: TRBJ2-1
clone_size: NA
d_call: NA
v_call: TRBV5-4
cdr3_nt: TGTGCCAGCACCAATAGAGACCAATACAATGAGCAGTTCTTC
cdr3_aa: CASTNRDQYNEQFF